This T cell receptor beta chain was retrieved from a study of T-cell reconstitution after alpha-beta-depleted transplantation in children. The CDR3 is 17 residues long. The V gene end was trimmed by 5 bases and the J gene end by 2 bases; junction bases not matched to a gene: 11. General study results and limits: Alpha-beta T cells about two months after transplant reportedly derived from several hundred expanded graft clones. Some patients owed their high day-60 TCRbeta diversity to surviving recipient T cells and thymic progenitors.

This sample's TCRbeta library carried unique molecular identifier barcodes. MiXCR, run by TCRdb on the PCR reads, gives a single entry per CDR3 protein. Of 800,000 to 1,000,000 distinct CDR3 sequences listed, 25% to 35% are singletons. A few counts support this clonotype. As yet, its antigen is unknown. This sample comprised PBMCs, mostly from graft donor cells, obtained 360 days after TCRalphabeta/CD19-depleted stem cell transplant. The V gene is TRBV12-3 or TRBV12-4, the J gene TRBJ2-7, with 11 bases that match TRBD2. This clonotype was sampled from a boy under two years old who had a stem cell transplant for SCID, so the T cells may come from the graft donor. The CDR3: CASSPSRLAGTPYEQYF. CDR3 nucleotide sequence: TGTGCCAGCAGTCCCTCCCGACTAGCGGGGACCCCCTACGAGCAGTACTTC.